Below are 9 T cell receptor beta chains sequenced from a single sample in a study of Tregs in tolerant kidney transplant recipients. The table came from immunoSEQ multiplex PCR; TCRdb's copy has only in-frame clones and leaves some out. There are some 90,000 clones in the sample; approximately 90% occur only once, and over 4% lies in the top ten. Specimen: CD8+ T cells from blood. Every receptor here comes from a human donor in good health.

This clone was detected a few times. J is TRBJ1-2 and V is TRBV15, with no clear D. This CDR3 is built from 14 residues. The germline V gene has CDR1 LNHNV and CDR2 YYDKDF (reference sequence). Deletions cut 1 base from V and 3 bases from J, with 9 bases between. The DNA for the CDR3 is TGTGCCACCAGCAGAGGACCAACACACTATGGCTACACCTTC. Protein product: CATSRGPTHYGYTF.

V gene TRBV2 combines with J gene TRBJ2-3, with D perhaps matching TRBD1 (6 bases). Trimming cost V 11 bases and J 2 bases, with 14 bases left between them. Germline values: CDR1 SNHLY, CDR2 FYNNEI. The CDR3 contains 13 residues. CDR3 protein: CASQDSNTDTQYF. The DNA of the CDR3 is TGTGCCTCACAGGACAGCAACACAGATACGCAGTATTTT.

V and J are TRBV14 and TRBJ2-4; D gene unclear. The CDR3 runs 14 residues. V was pared by 0 bases and J by 7 bases, with 10 bases between. The germline V gene encodes CDR1 SGHDN and CDR2 FVKESK. The CDR3 DNA is TGTGCCAGCAGCCAAGATTCCCTAGGGAACATTCAGTACTTC. Amino acid sequence: CASSQDSLGNIQYF.

This chain links TRBV5-6 with TRBJ1-5; D is undetermined. Trimming took off 0 bases at V and 2 bases at J, with 9 bases between the two ends. Germline V gene sequence: CDR1 SGHDT, CDR2 YYEEEE. The CDR3 has 15 residues. CDR3 loop: CASSLAGSGNQPQHF. The CDR3 bases are TGTGCCAGCAGCTTGGCGGGTTCGGGCAATCAGCCCCAGCATTTT. The full variable domain, in which reference TRBV5-6 and TRBJ1-5 provide the parts outside the CDR3, is DAGVTQSPTHLIKTRGQQVTLRCSPKSGHDTVSWYQQALGQGPQFIFQYYEEEERQRGNFPDRFSGHQFPNYSSELNVNALLLGDSALYLCASSLAGSGNQPQHFGDGTRLSIL.

V gene TRBV27 combines with J gene TRBJ2-7; 7 nucleotides match TRBD2. The V gene's germline CDR1 is MNHEY and CDR2 SMNVEV (reference sequence). The V segment lost 5 bases and the J segment 7 bases; nucleotides outside the gene matches: 14. This CDR3 has 15 amino acids. In DNA, the CDR3 is TGTGCCAGCAGTACTGGGACTAAGGGGTCCCAGGAGCAGTACTTC. This gives the protein CASSTGTKGSQEQYF.

The V call is TRBV7-8, the J call TRBJ2-1, with 8 bases aligning to TRBD2. This CDR3 has 15 amino acids. J was trimmed by 4 bases and V by 5 bases; bases with no gene match: 7. Germline assignment: CDR1 SGHVS and CDR2 FQNEAQ. Here the CDR3 reads CASSPTGGAYNEQFF. The DNA of the CDR3 is TGTGCCAGCAGCCCTACCGGGGGGGCTTACAATGAGCAGTTCTTC.

The chain employs TRBV10-3 and TRBJ1-5; maybe TRBD1 (5 bases). The germline CDR1 and CDR2 sequences are ENHRY and SYGVKD. This CDR3 has 14 amino acids. Trimming pared 4 bases from V and 5 bases from J, leaving 12 bases between. This chain's CDR3 is CAISGGEVHQPQHF. CDR3 in DNA: TGTGCCATCAGTGGGGGGGAAGTGCATCAGCCCCAGCATTTT.

The chain combines TRBV27 with TRBJ2-7, with 9 bases aligning to TRBD2. Germline V gene sequence: CDR1 MNHEY, CDR2 SMNVEV (reference sequence). The length of the CDR3 is 16 residues. The ends lost 6 bases at V and 1 base at J; junction bases unmatched: 10. The CDR3 region is CASSPDRTSASYEQYF. The CDR3 bases are TGTGCCAGCAGCCCCGACCGGACTAGCGCTTCCTACGAGCAGTACTTC.

V usage is TRBV27 and J usage is TRBJ2-7; no definite D call. Between the trimmed V and J ends, which lost 10 bases and 6 bases, there was a span of 16 bases. Germline V CDR1 and CDR2: MNHEY, SMNVEV (reference sequence). This CDR3 contains 12 residues. CDR3 DNA sequence: TGTGCCACCCTCTCCTCGTTGCGCGAGCAGTACTTC. Translating gives CATLSSLREQYF.